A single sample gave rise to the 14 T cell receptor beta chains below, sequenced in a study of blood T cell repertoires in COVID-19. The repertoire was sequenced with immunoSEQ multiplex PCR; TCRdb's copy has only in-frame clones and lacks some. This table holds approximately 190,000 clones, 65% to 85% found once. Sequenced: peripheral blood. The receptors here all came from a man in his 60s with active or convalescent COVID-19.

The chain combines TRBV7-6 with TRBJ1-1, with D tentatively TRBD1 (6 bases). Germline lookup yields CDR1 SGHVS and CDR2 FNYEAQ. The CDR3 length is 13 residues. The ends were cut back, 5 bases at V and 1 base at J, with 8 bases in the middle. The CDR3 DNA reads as TGTGCCAGCAGCGAGACAGGGAACACTGAAGCTTTCTTT. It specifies CASSETGNTEAFF.

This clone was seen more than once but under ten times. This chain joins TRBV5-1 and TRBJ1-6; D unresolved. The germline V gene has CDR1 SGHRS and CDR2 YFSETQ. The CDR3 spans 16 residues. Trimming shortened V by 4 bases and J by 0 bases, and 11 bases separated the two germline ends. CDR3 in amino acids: CASSPEGSSYNSPLHF. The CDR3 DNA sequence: TGCGCCAGCAGCCCGGAGGGAAGCTCCTATAATTCACCCCTCCACTTT.

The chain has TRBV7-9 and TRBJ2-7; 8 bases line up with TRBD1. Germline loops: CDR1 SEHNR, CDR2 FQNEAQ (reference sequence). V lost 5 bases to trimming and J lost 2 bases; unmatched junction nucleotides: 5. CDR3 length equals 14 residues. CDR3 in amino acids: CASSPQGATYEQYF. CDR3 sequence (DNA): TGTGCCAGCAGCCCCCAGGGGGCCACCTACGAGCAGTACTTC.

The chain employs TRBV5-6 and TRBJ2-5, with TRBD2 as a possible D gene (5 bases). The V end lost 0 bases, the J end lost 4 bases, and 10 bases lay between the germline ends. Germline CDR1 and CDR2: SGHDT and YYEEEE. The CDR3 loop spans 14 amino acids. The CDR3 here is CASSLAPGSETQYF. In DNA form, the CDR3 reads TGTGCCAGCAGCTTGGCCCCGGGGTCAGAGACCCAGTACTTC.

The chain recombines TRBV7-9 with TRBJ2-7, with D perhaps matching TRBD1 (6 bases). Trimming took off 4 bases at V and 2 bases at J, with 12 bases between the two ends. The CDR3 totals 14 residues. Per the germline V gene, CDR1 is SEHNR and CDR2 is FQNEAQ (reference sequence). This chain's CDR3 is CASSSQQGPYEQYF. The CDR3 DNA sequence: TGTGCCAGCAGCTCGCAACAGGGCCCCTACGAGCAGTACTTC.

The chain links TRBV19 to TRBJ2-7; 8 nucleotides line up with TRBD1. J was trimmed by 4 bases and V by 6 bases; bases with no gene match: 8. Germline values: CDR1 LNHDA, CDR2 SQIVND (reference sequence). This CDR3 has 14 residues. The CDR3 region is CASSPTGVLYEQYF. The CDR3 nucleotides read TGTGCCAGTAGCCCGACAGGGGTCCTTTACGAGCAGTACTTC.

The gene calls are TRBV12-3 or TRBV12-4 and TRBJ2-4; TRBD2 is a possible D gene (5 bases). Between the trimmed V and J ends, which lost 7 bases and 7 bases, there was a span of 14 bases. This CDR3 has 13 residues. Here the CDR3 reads CASTLGLANIQYF. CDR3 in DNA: TGTGCCAGCACCCTTGGGCTAGCCAACATTCAGTACTTC.

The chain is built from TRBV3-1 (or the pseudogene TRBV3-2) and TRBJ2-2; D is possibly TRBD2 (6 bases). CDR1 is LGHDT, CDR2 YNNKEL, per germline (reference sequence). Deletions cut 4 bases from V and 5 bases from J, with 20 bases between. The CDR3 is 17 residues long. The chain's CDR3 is CASSLTPGGIGTGELFF. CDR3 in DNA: TGTGCCAGCAGCCTCACACCCGGGGGTATTGGGACCGGGGAGCTGTTTTTT.

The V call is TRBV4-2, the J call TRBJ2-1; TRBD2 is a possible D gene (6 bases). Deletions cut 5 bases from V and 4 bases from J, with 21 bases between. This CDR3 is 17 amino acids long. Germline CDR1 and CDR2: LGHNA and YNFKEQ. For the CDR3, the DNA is TGTGCCAGCAGCAGGTGGAGCGGAGGGTCAGGGTACAATGAGCAGTTCTTC. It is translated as CASSRWSGGSGYNEQFF.

The CDR3 region is CASSSGSHRQETQYF. CDR3 bases: TGCGCCAGCAGTTCGGGGTCACACCGCCAAGAGACCCAGTACTTC. V usage is TRBV10-1 and J usage is TRBJ2-5; possible D gene TRBD2, 5 bases. Germline V gene sequence: CDR1 WNHNN, CDR2 SYGVQD (reference sequence). This CDR3 contains 15 residues. The germline V and J ends were trimmed by 5 bases and 1 base, with 14 bases remaining between them.

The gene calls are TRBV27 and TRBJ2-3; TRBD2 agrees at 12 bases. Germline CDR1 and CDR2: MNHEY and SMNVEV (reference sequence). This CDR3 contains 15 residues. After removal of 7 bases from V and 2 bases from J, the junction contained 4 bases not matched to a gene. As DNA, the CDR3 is TGTGCCAGCAAGCCTAGCGGGAGGGACACAGATACGCAGTATTTT. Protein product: CASKPSGRDTDTQYF.

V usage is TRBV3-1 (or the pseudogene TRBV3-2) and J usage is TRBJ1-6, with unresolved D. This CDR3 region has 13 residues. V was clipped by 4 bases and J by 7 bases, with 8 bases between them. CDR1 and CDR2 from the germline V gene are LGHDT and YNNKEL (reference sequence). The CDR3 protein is CASSPGGNSPLHF. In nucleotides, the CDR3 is TGTGCCAGCAGCCCGGGAGGGAATTCACCCCTCCACTTT.

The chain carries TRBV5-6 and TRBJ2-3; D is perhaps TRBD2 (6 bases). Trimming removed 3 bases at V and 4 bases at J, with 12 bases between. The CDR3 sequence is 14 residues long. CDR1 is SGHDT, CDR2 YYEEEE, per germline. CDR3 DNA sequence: TGTGCCAGCAGCTGGACCGGGGGTGCAGATACGCAGTATTTT. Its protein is CASSWTGGADTQYF.

The CDR3, as DNA: TGTGCCAGCTCACCCTCTAGCGGGAGAGGGGATACGCAGTATTTT. This sequence encodes CASSPSSGRGDTQYF. The J gene is TRBJ2-3, the V gene TRBV18, with 10 bases lining up with TRBD2. V lost 3 bases and J lost 6; bases outside the gene matches: 6. The CDR3 has 15 residues. Germline V gene lookup returns CDR1 KGHSH and CDR2 LQKENI.